This T cell receptor beta chain was observed in a study of T cells after yellow fever vaccination. Overall study results and limits: Peaking faster, on day 5 versus 15, the secondary response was nonetheless weaker. There was a possibility that FACS-sorted repertoires contained abundant clonotypes contaminating from the bulk population. Among primary-vaccination clones, most reappeared after the booster, at almost 98% for CD4 and approximately 90% for CD8.

The germline V gene encodes CDR1 SGHTA and CDR2 FQGNSA. This CDR3 spans 13 amino acids. V lost 0 bases and J lost 11, with 13 bases in between. 5'RACE template switching generated TCR cDNA, adding a universal primer site and UMIs. In TCRdb, the 5' RACE reads were re-called with MiXCR into one record per CDR3 protein. The table lists just under 85,000 distinct CDR3 sequences, about an eighth of them singletons. This chain connects TRBV7-2 to TRBJ1-1; D is undetermined. This specimen consisted of CD8+ T cells not binding an NS4B(214-222) dextramer, sorted from PBMCs, obtained roughly 20 days after the first yellow fever vaccination. This clonotype was sampled from a man aged 18 to 35 who received the YFV17D yellow fever vaccine. In nucleotides, the CDR3 is TGTGCCAGCAGCTTAGCGTACGGGTCTAGCGCTTTCTTT. Encoded protein: CASSLAYGSSAFF.